This is a list of T cell receptor beta chains from one sample in a study of T cell responses to AZD1222 COVID-19 vaccine. Libraries were prepared by immunoSEQ multiplex PCR; TCRdb keeps only in-frame clonotypes and omits some of them. Of 150,000 or so clones in the sample, 90% were seen once. The sample in question was peripheral blood, obtained on day 0 of AZD1222 vaccination. These receptors were collected from an adult in good health. The CDR3 runs from the conserved cysteine through the conserved F or W. Each record gives: CDR3 protein, CDR3 DNA, J gene, clone size, D gene, V gene. The D gene is left open where the match is weak. The listing skips clone size in some rows; elsewhere it reads once, few, many or a size class.

CDR3aa: CASSPPQGREQYF
CDR3nt: TGTGCCAGCAGCCCGCCTCAGGGGCGCGAGCAGTACTTC
j_gene: TRBJ2-7
abundance: .
d_gene: .
v_gene: TRBV28

CDR3aa: CASSAYSGQTNYGYTF
CDR3nt: TGTGCCAGCAGCGCCTACTCGGGACAGACTAACTATGGCTACACCTTC
j_gene: TRBJ1-2
abundance: .
d_gene: TRBD1
v_gene: TRBV7-3

CDR3aa: CASTRGQATNAFF
CDR3nt: TGTGCCAGCACCCGAGGACAGGCAACTAACGCTTTCTTT
j_gene: TRBJ1-1
abundance: .
d_gene: TRBD1
v_gene: TRBV12-3/TRBV12-4

CDR3aa: CASLPQGRRNEQFF
CDR3nt: TGTGCCAGTCTGCCCCAGGGTCGGCGGAATGAGCAGTTCTTC
j_gene: TRBJ2-1
abundance: .
d_gene: .
v_gene: TRBV6-5

CDR3aa: CASSQVRGRYEKLFF
CDR3nt: TGTGCCAGCAGCCAAGTCAGGGGAAGGTATGAAAAACTGTTTTTT
j_gene: TRBJ1-4
abundance: .
d_gene: .
v_gene: TRBV7-9

CDR3aa: CASTSGLPYNEQFF
CDR3nt: TGTGCCAGCACTTCCGGGCTTCCTTACAATGAGCAGTTCTTC
j_gene: TRBJ2-1
abundance: once
d_gene: .
v_gene: TRBV3-1/TRBV3-2

CDR3aa: CASSPGQVNYEQYF
CDR3nt: TGTGCCAGCAGTCCTGGACAGGTAAACTACGAGCAGTACTTC
j_gene: TRBJ2-7
abundance: .
d_gene: TRBD1
v_gene: TRBV28

CDR3aa: CASTMTSSYNEQFF
CDR3nt: TGTGCCAGCACCATGACAAGTTCCTACAATGAGCAGTTCTTC
j_gene: TRBJ2-1
abundance: .
d_gene: .
v_gene: TRBV5-8

CDR3aa: CASSLEILHGYTF
CDR3nt: TGCGCCAGCAGCTTGGAAATCCTCCATGGCTACACCTTC
j_gene: TRBJ1-2
abundance: .
d_gene: .
v_gene: TRBV5-1

CDR3aa: CATSRARLWNTEAFF
CDR3nt: TGTGCCACCAGCAGGGCCAGACTTTGGAACACTGAAGCTTTCTTT
j_gene: TRBJ1-1
abundance: .
d_gene: .
v_gene: TRBV15

CDR3aa: CASSPDAGLYGYTF
CDR3nt: TGTGCCAGCAGCCCGGACGCAGGGCTCTATGGCTACACCTTC
j_gene: TRBJ1-2
abundance: once
d_gene: .
v_gene: TRBV7-2

CDR3aa: CASSLRQSTDTQYF
CDR3nt: TGTGCCAGCAGCTTACGGCAGAGCACAGATACGCAGTATTTT
j_gene: TRBJ2-3
abundance: .
d_gene: .
v_gene: TRBV7-3

CDR3aa: CASSVARRSTDTGELFF
CDR3nt: TGTGCCAGCAGCGTAGCTCGTCGTAGCACCGACACCGGGGAGCTGTTTTTT
j_gene: TRBJ2-2
abundance: .
d_gene: .
v_gene: TRBV9

CDR3aa: CATSFRDSYEQYF
CDR3nt: TGTGCCACCAGCTTCCGGGACAGCTACGAGCAGTACTTC
j_gene: TRBJ2-7
abundance: .
d_gene: TRBD1
v_gene: TRBV15

CDR3aa: CASSGLMNTEAFF
CDR3nt: TGTGCCAGCAGCGGTCTAATGAACACTGAAGCTTTCTTT
j_gene: TRBJ1-1
abundance: .
d_gene: .
v_gene: TRBV14

CDR3aa: CSASGQGDYGYTF
CDR3nt: TGCAGTGCTAGTGGACAGGGGGACTATGGCTACACCTTC
j_gene: TRBJ1-2
abundance: .
d_gene: TRBD1
v_gene: TRBV20-1

CDR3aa: CASSIMELESGELFF
CDR3nt: TGTGCCAGTAGTATAATGGAGCTAGAATCCGGGGAGCTGTTTTTT
j_gene: TRBJ2-2
abundance: .
d_gene: .
v_gene: TRBV19

CDR3aa: CASSQSTRAGGPSWGYTF
CDR3nt: TGTGCCAGCAGCCAAAGCACGAGGGCAGGGGGACCCAGTTGGGGCTACACCTTC
j_gene: TRBJ1-2
abundance: .
d_gene: TRBD1
v_gene: TRBV3-1/TRBV3-2

CDR3aa: CACHRGTEQYF
CDR3nt: TGTGCCTGCCACAGGGGGACCGAGCAGTACTTC
j_gene: TRBJ2-7
abundance: few
d_gene: TRBD1
v_gene: TRBV2

CDR3aa: CASSEGGQGYSPLHF
CDR3nt: TGTGCCAGCAGTGAAGGGGGACAGGGTTATTCACCCCTCCACTTT
j_gene: TRBJ1-6
abundance: .
d_gene: TRBD1
v_gene: TRBV2

CDR3aa: CASSNQDGFYQPQHF
CDR3nt: TGTGCCAGTAGTAATCAGGACGGTTTTTATCAGCCCCAGCATTTT
j_gene: TRBJ1-5
abundance: .
d_gene: .
v_gene: TRBV19

CDR3aa: CASSLSGRTVSHEQYF
CDR3nt: TGCGCCAGCAGCCTATCTGGTAGGACAGTTAGCCACGAGCAGTACTTC
j_gene: TRBJ2-7
abundance: .
d_gene: .
v_gene: TRBV4-1

CDR3aa: CASTIRQVNTEAFF
CDR3nt: TGTGCCAGCACCATTAGACAGGTGAACACTGAAGCTTTCTTT
j_gene: TRBJ1-1
abundance: .
d_gene: .
v_gene: TRBV2

CDR3aa: CASSSPGNTEAFF
CDR3nt: TGCGCCAGCAGCTCCCCGGGGAACACTGAAGCTTTCTTT
j_gene: TRBJ1-1
abundance: .
d_gene: .
v_gene: TRBV5-1

CDR3aa: CASSLQDQETQYF
CDR3nt: TGTGCCAGCAGCTTACAGGATCAAGAGACCCAGTACTTC
j_gene: TRBJ2-5
abundance: .
d_gene: .
v_gene: TRBV7-2

CDR3aa: CAISDWDRLEAFF
CDR3nt: TGTGCCATCAGTGATTGGGACAGACTTGAAGCTTTCTTT
j_gene: TRBJ1-1
abundance: .
d_gene: TRBD1
v_gene: TRBV10-3

CDR3aa: CASSYSDRIYGYTF
CDR3nt: TGTGCCAGCAGTTACTCCGACAGAATCTATGGCTACACCTTC
j_gene: TRBJ1-2
abundance: .
d_gene: .
v_gene: TRBV6-5

CDR3aa: CASSHSYGYTF
CDR3nt: TGTGCCAGCAGCCACTCCTATGGCTACACCTTC
j_gene: TRBJ1-2
abundance: .
d_gene: .
v_gene: TRBV3-1/TRBV3-2

CDR3aa: CASNLDSNQPQHF
CDR3nt: TGTGCCAGCAACCTGGACAGTAATCAGCCCCAGCATTTT
j_gene: TRBJ1-5
abundance: once
d_gene: .
v_gene: TRBV28

CDR3aa: CASSQQNYNSPLHF
CDR3nt: TGTGCCAGCAGCCAACAGAACTATAATTCACCCCTCCACTTT
j_gene: TRBJ1-6
abundance: .
d_gene: .
v_gene: TRBV3-1/TRBV3-2

CDR3aa: CASSLAGGRGQPQHF
CDR3nt: TGTGCCAGTAGCCTGGCGGGGGGACGGGGGCAGCCCCAGCATTTT
j_gene: TRBJ1-5
abundance: .
d_gene: .
v_gene: TRBV19

CDR3aa: CASSLEGGSTDTQYF
CDR3nt: TGTGCCAGCAGCCTGGAGGGGGGGAGCACAGATACGCAGTATTTT
j_gene: TRBJ2-3
abundance: .
d_gene: .
v_gene: TRBV13

CDR3aa: CASSPGVARAYYGYTF
CDR3nt: TGCGCCAGCAGCCCCGGCGTGGCTAGAGCGTACTATGGCTACACCTTC
j_gene: TRBJ1-2
abundance: .
d_gene: .
v_gene: TRBV5-1

CDR3aa: CASSLQLSTDTQYF
CDR3nt: TGTGCCAGCAGTCTTCAGCTTAGCACAGATACGCAGTATTTT
j_gene: TRBJ2-3
abundance: .
d_gene: .
v_gene: TRBV5-4

CDR3aa: CASSSSRGVGTEAFF
CDR3nt: TGCGCCAGCAGCTCATCCAGGGGAGTGGGAACTGAAGCTTTCTTT
j_gene: TRBJ1-1
abundance: .
d_gene: .
v_gene: TRBV5-1

CDR3aa: CSVTGTGGLHEQYF
CDR3nt: TGCAGCGTGACCGGGACAGGGGGTCTCCACGAGCAGTACTTC
j_gene: TRBJ2-7
abundance: once
d_gene: TRBD1
v_gene: TRBV29-1

CDR3aa: CASSQAFRGAGNQPQHF
CDR3nt: TGCGCCAGCAGCCAAGCTTTTCGCGGCGCCGGCAATCAGCCCCAGCATTTT
j_gene: TRBJ1-5
abundance: .
d_gene: .
v_gene: TRBV4-1

CDR3aa: CASSSGTGSSPLHF
CDR3nt: TGTGCCAGCAGTTCCGGGACAGGCAGTTCACCCCTCCACTTT
j_gene: TRBJ1-6
abundance: .
d_gene: TRBD1
v_gene: TRBV7-3

CDR3aa: CSAEDRLISEAFF
CDR3nt: TGCAGCGCAGAAGACAGGTTAATTAGTGAAGCTTTCTTT
j_gene: TRBJ1-1
abundance: .
d_gene: .
v_gene: TRBV29-1

CDR3aa: CASSYQQRGDGYTF
CDR3nt: TGTGCCAGCAGCTACCAACAGCGCGGGGATGGCTACACCTTC
j_gene: TRBJ1-2
abundance: .
d_gene: .
v_gene: TRBV3-1/TRBV3-2

CDR3aa: CASSLDGGIGGYTF
CDR3nt: TGTGCCAGCAGCCTAGACGGGGGGATTGGTGGCTACACCTTC
j_gene: TRBJ1-2
abundance: .
d_gene: .
v_gene: TRBV7-9

CDR3aa: CASSLAGQGQPQHF
CDR3nt: TGTGCCAGCAGCTTGGCGGGGCAGGGACAGCCCCAGCATTTT
j_gene: TRBJ1-5
abundance: once
d_gene: .
v_gene: TRBV5-6

CDR3aa: CASSLGGTPSYNEQFF
CDR3nt: TGTGCCAGCAGCTTAGGGGGTACGCCCTCCTACAATGAGCAGTTCTTC
j_gene: TRBJ2-1
abundance: .
d_gene: .
v_gene: TRBV7-2

CDR3aa: CASSLWDYGYTF
CDR3nt: TGTGCCAGCAGCTTATGGGACTATGGCTACACCTTC
j_gene: TRBJ1-2
abundance: .
d_gene: .
v_gene: TRBV7-8

CDR3aa: CASSEDRSTDTQYF
CDR3nt: TGCGCCAGCAGTGAAGACAGAAGCACAGATACGCAGTATTTT
j_gene: TRBJ2-3
abundance: .
d_gene: .
v_gene: TRBV10-1